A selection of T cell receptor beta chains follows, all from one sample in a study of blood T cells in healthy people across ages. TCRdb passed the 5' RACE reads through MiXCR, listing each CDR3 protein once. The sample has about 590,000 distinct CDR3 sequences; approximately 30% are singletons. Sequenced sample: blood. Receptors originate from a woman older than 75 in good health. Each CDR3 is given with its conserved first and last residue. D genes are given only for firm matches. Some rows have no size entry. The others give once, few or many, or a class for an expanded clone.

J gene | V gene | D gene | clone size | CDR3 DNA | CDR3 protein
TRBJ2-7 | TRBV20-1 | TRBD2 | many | TGCAGTGCTCCCCCGGGACTAGCGGGGGGCGACTCCTACGAGCAGTACTTC | CSAPPGLAGGDSYEQYF
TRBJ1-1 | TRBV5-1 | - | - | TGCGCCAGCAGCTTGGACGGGACCGTTTCGCTAGGCACTGAAGCTTTCTTT | CASSLDGTVSLGTEAFF
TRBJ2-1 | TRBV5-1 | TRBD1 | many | TGCGCCAGCAGCTTGGACCAGGGGGCGGGGGAGCAGTTCTTC | CASSLDQGAGEQFF
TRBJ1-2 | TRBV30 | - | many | TGTGCTTCAATAGAGAGGGAAGAGTATGGCTACACCTTC | CASIEREEYGYTF
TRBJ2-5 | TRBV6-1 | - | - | TGTGCCAGCAAGGTAACAAGAAACCAAGAGACCCAGTACTTC | CASKVTRNQETQYF
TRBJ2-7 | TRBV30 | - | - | TGTGCCTGTCAGGTCCACAACGAGCAGTACTTC | CACQVHNEQYF
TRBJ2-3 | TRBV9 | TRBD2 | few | TGTGCCAGCAGCTCGGTAGCGGGGGCCAGCACAGATACGCAGTATTTT | CASSSVAGASTDTQYF
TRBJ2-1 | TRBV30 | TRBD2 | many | TGTGCCTGGAGTGGGCTGGGGCGGGGGAATGAGCAGTTCTTC | CAWSGLGRGNEQFF
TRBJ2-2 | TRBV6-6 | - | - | TGTGCCAGCAGTTGGTCCTCGGGAGACACCGGGGAGCTGTTTTTT | CASSWSSGDTGELFF
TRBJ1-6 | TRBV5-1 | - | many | TGCGCCAGCAGCTTGGAGGGGAATTCACCCCTCCACTTT | CASSLEGNSPLHF
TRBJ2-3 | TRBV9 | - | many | TGTGCCAGCAGCTTCAGGGACACCCTTAGCACAGATACGCAGTATTTT | CASSFRDTLSTDTQYF
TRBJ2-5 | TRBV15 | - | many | TGTGCCACCAGCACCCTTGAAAGGGGATCCGAAGAGACCCAGTACTTC | CATSTLERGSEETQYF
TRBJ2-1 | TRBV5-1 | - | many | TGCGCCAGCAGCCCGGGGGCCCTAAATGAGCAGTTCTTC | CASSPGALNEQFF
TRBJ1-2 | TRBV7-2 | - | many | TGTGCCAGCAGCTCGGGTGGGATTCTTGGCTATGGCTACACCTTC | CASSSGGILGYGYTF
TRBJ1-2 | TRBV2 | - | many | TGTGCCAGAGCCCTGACGGGTAACTATGGCTACACCTTC | CARALTGNYGYTF
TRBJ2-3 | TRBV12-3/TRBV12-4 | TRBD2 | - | TGTGCCAGCAGCGGACTAGCGGGAGGGTCAGATACGCAGTATTTT | CASSGLAGGSDTQYF
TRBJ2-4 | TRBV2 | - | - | TGTGCCAGCAAAAGCAGGGACGCGGGCAAAAACATTCAGTACTTC | CASKSRDAGKNIQYF
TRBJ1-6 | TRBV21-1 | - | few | TGTGCCAGCGGAGACCGCTCCTATAATTCACCCCTCCACTTT | CASGDRSYNSPLHF
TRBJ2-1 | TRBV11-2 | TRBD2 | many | TGTGCCAGCAGCGCTCCGGGACTAGCAGCTGCGCAGTTCTTC | CASSAPGLAAAQFF
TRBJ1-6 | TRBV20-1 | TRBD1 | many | TGCAGTGCCTATACAGGGGGTTCCTATAATTCACCCCTCCACTTT | CSAYTGGSYNSPLHF
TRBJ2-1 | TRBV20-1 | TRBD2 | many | TGCAGTGTCCAGCTCCTCTCGGGACTAGCGGGGGGGCCGAATGAGCAGTTCTTC | CSVQLLSGLAGGPNEQFF
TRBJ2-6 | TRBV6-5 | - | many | TGTGCCAGCGCCGGACAGCCTTCCTCTGGGGCCAACGTCCTGACTTTC | CASAGQPSSGANVLTF
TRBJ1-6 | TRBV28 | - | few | TGTGCCAGCAGTTTGGGCAGGCGGGGTTCACCCCTCCACTTT | CASSLGRRGSPLHF
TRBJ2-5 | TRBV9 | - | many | TGTGCCAGCAGCGTTGGGCAATCCCAAGAGACCCAGTACTTC | CASSVGQSQETQYF
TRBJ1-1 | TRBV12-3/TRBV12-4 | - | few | TGTGCCAGCAGTTTATGGGGATACACTGAAGCTTTCTTT | CASSLWGYTEAFF
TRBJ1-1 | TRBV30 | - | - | TGTGCCTGGAGTGTAATTGGTGGCTTCACTGAAGCTTTCTTT | CAWSVIGGFTEAFF